This T cell receptor (beta chain) was captured by sequencing in a study of T-cell memory formation after mild COVID-19. The sample holds one count of this clonotype. Trimming removed 5 bases from V and 4 bases from J, with 11 bases in between. CDR1 is SGHAT and CDR2 is FQNNGV in the germline V gene. There are 14 residues in the CDR3. TCRdb re-derived calls from the 5' RACE reads in MiXCR, one entry per CDR3 protein. This sample has tens of thousands of distinct CDR3 sequences; less than 15% occur once, and the top ten carry under 45%. The origin of this receptor is a young man who had mild COVID-19 (a few samples of this study predate the infection). Cell type and time point are not known. The rearrangement links TRBV11-2 to TRBJ2-2, with D possibly being TRBD1 (5 bases). Sequenced sample: PBMCs or a T cell subset sorted from them (not recorded which). This CDR3 reads CASSTETATGELFF. The CDR3 DNA reads as TGTGCCAGCAGCACCGAGACAGCCACCGGGGAGCTGTTTTTT. The full variable domain, completed using reference TRBV11-2 and TRBJ2-2, is EAGVAQSPRYKIIEKRQSVAFWCNPISGHATLYWYQQILGQGPKLLIQFQNNGVVDDSQLPKDRFSAERLKGVDSTLKIQPAKLEDSAVYLCASSTETATGELFFGEGSRLTVL.